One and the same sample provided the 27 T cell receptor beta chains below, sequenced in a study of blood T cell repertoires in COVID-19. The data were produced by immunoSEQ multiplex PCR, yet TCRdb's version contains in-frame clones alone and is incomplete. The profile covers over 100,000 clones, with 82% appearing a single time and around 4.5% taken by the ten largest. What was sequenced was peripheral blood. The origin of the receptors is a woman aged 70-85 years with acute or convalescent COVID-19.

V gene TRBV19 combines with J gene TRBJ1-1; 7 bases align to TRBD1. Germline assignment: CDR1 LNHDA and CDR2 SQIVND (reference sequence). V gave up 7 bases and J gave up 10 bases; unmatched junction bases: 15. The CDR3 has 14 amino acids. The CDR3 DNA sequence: TGTGCCAGTACCACGTGGGCAGGGGGTCTTGGAGCTTTCTTT. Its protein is CASTTWAGGLGAFF.

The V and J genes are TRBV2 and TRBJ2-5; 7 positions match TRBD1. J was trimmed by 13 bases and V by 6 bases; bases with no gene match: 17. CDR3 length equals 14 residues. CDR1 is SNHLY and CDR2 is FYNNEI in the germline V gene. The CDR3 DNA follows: TGTGCCAGCAGAGAGGGACGAACAGGGGTAGGGTCGTACTTC. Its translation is CASREGRTGVGSYF.

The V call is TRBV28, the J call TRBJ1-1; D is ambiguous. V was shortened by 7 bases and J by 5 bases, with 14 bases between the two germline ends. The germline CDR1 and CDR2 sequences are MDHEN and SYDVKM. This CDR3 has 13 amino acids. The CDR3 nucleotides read TGTGCCAGCAATCCTCCGGGAGGTACTGAAGCTTTCTTT. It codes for CASNPPGGTEAFF.

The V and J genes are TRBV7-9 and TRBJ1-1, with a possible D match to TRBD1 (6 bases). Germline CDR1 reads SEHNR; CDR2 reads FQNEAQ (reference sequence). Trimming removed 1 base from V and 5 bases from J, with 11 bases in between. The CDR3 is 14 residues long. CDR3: CASSLEGGRTEAFF. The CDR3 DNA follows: TGTGCCAGCAGCTTAGAGGGGGGGAGGACTGAAGCTTTCTTT.

The CDR3 DNA sequence: TGTGCCAGCAGCCTGCTGGAGTTTCAAGAGACCCAGTACTTC. Translated, it gives CASSLLEFQETQYF. The J gene is TRBJ2-5, the V gene TRBV7-9; no clear D. The V gene's germline CDR1 is SEHNR and CDR2 FQNEAQ (reference sequence). The CDR3 contains 14 residues. V dropped 5 bases and J dropped 2 bases, with 12 bases sitting between them.

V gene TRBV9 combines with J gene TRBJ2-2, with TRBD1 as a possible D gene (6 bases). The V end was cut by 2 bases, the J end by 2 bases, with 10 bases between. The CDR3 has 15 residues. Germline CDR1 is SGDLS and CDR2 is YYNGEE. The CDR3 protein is CASSVRQANTGELFF. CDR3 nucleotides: TGTGCCAGCAGCGTTAGACAGGCTAACACCGGGGAGCTGTTTTTT.

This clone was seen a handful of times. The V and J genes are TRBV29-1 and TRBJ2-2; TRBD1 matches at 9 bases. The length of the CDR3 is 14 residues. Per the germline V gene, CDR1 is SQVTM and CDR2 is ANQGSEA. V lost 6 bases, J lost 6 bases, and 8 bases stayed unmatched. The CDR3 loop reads CSVGQGNKAGELFF. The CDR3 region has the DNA TGCAGCGTGGGACAGGGAAATAAGGCCGGGGAGCTGTTTTTT.

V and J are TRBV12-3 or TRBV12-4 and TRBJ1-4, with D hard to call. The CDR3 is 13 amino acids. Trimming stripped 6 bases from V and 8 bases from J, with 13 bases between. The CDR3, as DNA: TGTGCCAGCAGACCGAGCGGGAGCGAAAAACTGTTTTTT. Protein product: CASRPSGSEKLFF.

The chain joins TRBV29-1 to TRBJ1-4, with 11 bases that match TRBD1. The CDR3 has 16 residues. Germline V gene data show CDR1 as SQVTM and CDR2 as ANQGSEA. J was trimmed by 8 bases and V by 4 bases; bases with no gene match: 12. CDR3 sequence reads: CSVVGARTGGGEKLFF. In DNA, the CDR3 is TGCAGCGTTGTAGGGGCCCGGACAGGGGGCGGCGAAAAACTGTTTTTT.

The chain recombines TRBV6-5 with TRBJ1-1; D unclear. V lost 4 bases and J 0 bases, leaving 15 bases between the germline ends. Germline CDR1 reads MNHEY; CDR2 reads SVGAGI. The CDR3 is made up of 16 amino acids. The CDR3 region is CASSSDSVRLNTEAFF. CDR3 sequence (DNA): TGTGCCAGCAGTTCCGACTCGGTTAGGCTGAACACTGAAGCTTTCTTT.

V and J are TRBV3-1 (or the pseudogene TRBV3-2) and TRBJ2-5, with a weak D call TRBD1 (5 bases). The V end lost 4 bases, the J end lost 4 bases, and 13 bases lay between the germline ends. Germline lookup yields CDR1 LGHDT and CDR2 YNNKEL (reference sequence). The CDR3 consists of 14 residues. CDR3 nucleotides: TGTGCCAGCAGCCCCCGGCAGGGCCGAGAGACCCAGTACTTC. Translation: CASSPRQGRETQYF.

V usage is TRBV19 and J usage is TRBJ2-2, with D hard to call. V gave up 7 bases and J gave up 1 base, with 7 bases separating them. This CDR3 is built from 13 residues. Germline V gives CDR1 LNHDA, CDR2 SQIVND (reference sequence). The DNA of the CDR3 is TGTGCCAGTAAGAACAAGAACACCGGGGAGCTGTTTTTT. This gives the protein CASKNKNTGELFF.

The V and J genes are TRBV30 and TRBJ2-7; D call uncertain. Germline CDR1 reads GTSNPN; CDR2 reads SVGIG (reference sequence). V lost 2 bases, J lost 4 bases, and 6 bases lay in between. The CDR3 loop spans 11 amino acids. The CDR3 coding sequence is TGTGCCTGGAGTCCGAGTTACGAGCAGTACTTC. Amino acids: CAWSPSYEQYF.

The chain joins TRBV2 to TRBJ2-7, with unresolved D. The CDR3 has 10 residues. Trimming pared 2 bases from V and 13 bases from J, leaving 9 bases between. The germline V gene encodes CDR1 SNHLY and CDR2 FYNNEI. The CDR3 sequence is CASSEMVDYV. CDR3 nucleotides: TGTGCCAGCAGTGAAATGGTAGATTACGTC.

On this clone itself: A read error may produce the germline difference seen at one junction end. Here the CDR3 reads CASSLGSPAGGDF. The CDR3 nucleotides are TGTGCCAGCAGCTTGGGATCCCCGGCAGGAGGAGACTTC. The chain has TRBV5-6 and TRBJ2-7, with D possibly matching TRBD2 (5 bases). From germline, CDR1 is SGHDT and CDR2 YYEEEE. CDR3 length: 13 residues. The whole variable domain, filled in from reference TRBV5-6 and TRBJ2-7, reads DAGVTQSPTHLIKTRGQQVTLRCSPKSGHDTVSWYQQALGQGPQFIFQYYEEEERQRGNFPDRFSGHQFPNYSSELNVNALLLGDSALYLCASSLGSPAGGDFGPGTRLTVT.

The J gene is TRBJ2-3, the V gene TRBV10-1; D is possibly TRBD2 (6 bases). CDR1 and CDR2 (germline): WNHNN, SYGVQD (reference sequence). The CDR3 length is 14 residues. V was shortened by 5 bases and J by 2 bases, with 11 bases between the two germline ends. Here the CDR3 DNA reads TGCGCCAGCAGTTCGGGACTCATCACAGATACGCAGTATTTT. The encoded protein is CASSSGLITDTQYF.

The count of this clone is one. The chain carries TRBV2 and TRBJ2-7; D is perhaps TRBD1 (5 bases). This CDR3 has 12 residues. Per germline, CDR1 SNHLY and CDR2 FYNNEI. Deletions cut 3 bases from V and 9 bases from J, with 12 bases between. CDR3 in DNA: TGTGCCAGCAGTGAGGTCCACAGGAGGCAGTACGTC. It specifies CASSEVHRRQYV.

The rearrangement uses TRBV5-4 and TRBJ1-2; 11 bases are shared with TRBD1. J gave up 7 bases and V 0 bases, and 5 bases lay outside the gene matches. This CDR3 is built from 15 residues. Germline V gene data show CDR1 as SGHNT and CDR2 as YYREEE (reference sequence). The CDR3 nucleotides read TGTGCCAGCAGCTTGGAAGGACAGGGGGCGCTTGGCTACACCTTC. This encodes CASSLEGQGALGYTF.

CDR3 in DNA: TGCAGTGCTAGTCGTCCAGGGGGGAACACTGAAGCTTTCTTT. It codes for CSASRPGGNTEAFF. V usage is TRBV20-1 and J usage is TRBJ1-1; 7 bases match TRBD1. J gave up 1 base and V 3 bases, and 5 bases lay outside the gene matches. Germline V CDR1 and CDR2: DFQATT, SNEGSKA (reference sequence). The CDR3 loop spans 14 amino acids.

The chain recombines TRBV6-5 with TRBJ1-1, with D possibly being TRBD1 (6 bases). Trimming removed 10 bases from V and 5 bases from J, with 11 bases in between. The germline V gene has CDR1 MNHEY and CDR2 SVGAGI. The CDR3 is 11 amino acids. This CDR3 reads CATTGQTEAFF. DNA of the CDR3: TGTGCCACCACAGGGCAGACTGAAGCTTTCTTT.

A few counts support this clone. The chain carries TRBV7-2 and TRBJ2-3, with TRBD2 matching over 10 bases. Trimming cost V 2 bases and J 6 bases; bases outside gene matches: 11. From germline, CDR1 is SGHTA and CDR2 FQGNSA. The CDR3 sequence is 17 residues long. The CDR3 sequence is CASSLFSGGLMGDTQYF. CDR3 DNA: TGTGCCAGCAGCTTATTTAGCGGGGGGCTGATGGGGGATACGCAGTATTTT.

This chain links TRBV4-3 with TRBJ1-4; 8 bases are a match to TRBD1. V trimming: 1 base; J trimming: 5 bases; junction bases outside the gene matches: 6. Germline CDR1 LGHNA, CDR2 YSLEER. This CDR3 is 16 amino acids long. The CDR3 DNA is TGCGCCAGCAGCCAAGGTGTTCAGGGGGCAAATGAAAAACTGTTTTTT. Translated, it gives CASSQGVQGANEKLFF.

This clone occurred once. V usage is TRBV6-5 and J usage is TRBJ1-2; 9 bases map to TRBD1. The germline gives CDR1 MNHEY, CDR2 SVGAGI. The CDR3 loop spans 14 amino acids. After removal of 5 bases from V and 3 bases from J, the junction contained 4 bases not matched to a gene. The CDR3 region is CASSPRDRDYGYTF. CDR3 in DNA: TGTGCCAGCAGTCCCCGGGACAGGGACTATGGCTACACCTTC.

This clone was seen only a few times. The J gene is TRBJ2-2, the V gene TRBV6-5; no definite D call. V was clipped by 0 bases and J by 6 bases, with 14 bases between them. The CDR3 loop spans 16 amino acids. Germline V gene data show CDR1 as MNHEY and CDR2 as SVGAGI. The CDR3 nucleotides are TGTGCCAGCAGTTACTCGATTCGAGGATCTTCCGGGGAGCTGTTTTTT. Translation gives CASSYSIRGSSGELFF.

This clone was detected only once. CDR3 amino acids: CASSEPSNSPLHF. The CDR3 coding sequence is TGTGCCAGCAGCGAGCCTTCTAATTCACCCCTCCACTTT. The chain uses TRBV6-5 and TRBJ1-6, with unresolved D. V lost 6 bases, J lost 6 bases, and 9 bases lay in between. Germline values: CDR1 MNHEY, CDR2 SVGAGI. The CDR3 is 13 amino acids.

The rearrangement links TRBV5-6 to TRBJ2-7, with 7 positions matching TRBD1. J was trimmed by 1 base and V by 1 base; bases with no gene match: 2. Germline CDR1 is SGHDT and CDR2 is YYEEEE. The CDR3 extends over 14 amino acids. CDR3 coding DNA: TGTGCCAGCAGCTTGCGACAGGGTTCCTACGAGCAGTACTTC. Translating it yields CASSLRQGSYEQYF.

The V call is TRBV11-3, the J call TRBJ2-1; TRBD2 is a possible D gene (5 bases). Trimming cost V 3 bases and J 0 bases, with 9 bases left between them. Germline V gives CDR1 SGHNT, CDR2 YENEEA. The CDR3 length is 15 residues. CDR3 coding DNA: TGTGCCAGCAGCTTCGGGGATCCCTCCTACAATGAGCAGTTCTTC. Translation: CASSFGDPSYNEQFF.